This entry lists 19 T cell receptor beta chains sequenced from one sample in a study of cytomegalovirus exposure and HLA in healthy donors. PCR was performed using 60 Vbeta and 13 Jbeta primers. TCRdb's table, derived via immunoSEQ multiplex PCR, lists solely in-frame clones and lacks some. Of roughly 180,000 clones listed, 60% to 85% are singletons. Sequenced material: PBMCs. The receptor set was obtained from a female donor in good health and CMV-seronegative.

This clone was seen more than once but under ten times. V is TRBV2 and J is TRBJ1-5; maybe TRBD1 (5 bases). The V end lost 3 bases, the J end lost 6 bases, and 15 bases lay between the germline ends. There are 15 residues in the CDR3. Per the germline V gene, CDR1 is SNHLY and CDR2 is FYNNEI. In nucleotides, the CDR3 is TGTGCCAGCAGTGATACGGCAGGGAGGGGTCAGCCCCAGCATTTT. Translation gives CASSDTAGRGQPQHF. Complete variable domain (other parts from reference TRBV2 and TRBJ1-5): EPEVTQTPSHQVTQMGQEVILRCVPISNHLYFYWYRQILGQKVEFLVSFYNNEISEKSEIFDDQFSVERPDGSNFTLKIRSTKLEDSAMYFCASSDTAGRGQPQHFGDGTRLSIL.

J is TRBJ2-5 and V is TRBV4-1; 12 nucleotides match TRBD1. The J call may not be correct, given that the DNA end is closer to TRBJ2-7. Germline V CDR1 and CDR2: MGHRA, YSYEKL. CDR3 length equals 15 residues. The CDR3 loop reads CASSRGDRGLYEQYF. The CDR3, as DNA: TGCGCCAGCAGCCGAGGGGACAGGGGGCTGTACGAGCAGTACTTC.

J is TRBJ2-7 and V is TRBV30; a possible D gene is TRBD2 (6 bases). The V end lost 3 bases, the J end lost 3 bases, and 12 bases lay between the germline ends. The germline CDR1 and CDR2 sequences are GTSNPN and SVGIG (reference sequence). This CDR3 has 13 amino acids. Written as DNA, the CDR3 is TGTGCCTGGAGCCCTAGACTAGACTACGAGCAGTACTTC. Protein: CAWSPRLDYEQYF.

The chain carries TRBV29-1 and TRBJ2-3; 10 bases align to TRBD1. Germline trimming cut 3 bases from V and 3 bases from J; bases unmatched to any gene: 0. This CDR3 has 13 residues. Looked up from germline, CDR1 is SQVTM and CDR2 is ANQGSEA. The CDR3 DNA is TGCAGCGTTGAGGGACAGGGGACAGATACGCAGTATTTT. It translates to CSVEGQGTDTQYF.

J is TRBJ1-6 and V is TRBV4-1, with a possible D match to TRBD1 (6 bases). The CDR3 has 17 residues. The germline V gene has CDR1 MGHRA and CDR2 YSYEKL. The V end lost 0 bases, the J end lost 14 bases, and 23 bases lay between the germline ends. CDR3 sequence reads: CASSQDQGRRLSAALHF. The CDR3 DNA reads as TGCGCCAGCAGCCAAGACCAGGGGCGCAGATTATCGGCGGCCCTCCACTTT.

The chain couples TRBV5-8 to TRBJ2-3, with TRBD2 matching 15 bases. V was clipped by 5 bases and J by 0 bases; unmatched bases: 10. The CDR3 runs 19 residues. Germline V gene data show CDR1 as SGHTS and CDR2 as YDEGEE. CDR3 amino acids: CASRTGLAGGSSSTDTQYF. CDR3 DNA: TGTGCCAGCAGGACGGGACTAGCGGGAGGTTCATCTAGCACAGATACGCAGTATTTT.

The V and J genes are TRBV4-3 and TRBJ2-2, with 13 bases matching TRBD2. This CDR3 contains 16 residues. Germline V gene sequence: CDR1 LGHNA, CDR2 YSLEER. V lost 1 base and J lost 6; bases outside the gene matches: 2. CDR3 in amino acids: CASSQGTSGSAGELFF. In DNA form, the CDR3 reads TGCGCCAGCAGCCAAGGGACTAGCGGGAGCGCCGGGGAGCTGTTTTTT.

This rearrangement joins TRBV5-1 to TRBJ1-2; 7 nucleotides agree with TRBD1. The trim removed 3 bases at V and 4 bases at J, leaving 9 bases unmatched. The CDR3 is 15 residues long. The germline CDR1 and CDR2 sequences are SGHRS and YFSETQ. The CDR3 DNA sequence: TGCGCCAGCAGCTCCAACAGGGGAAGGGGCTATGGCTACACCTTC. It is translated as CASSSNRGRGYGYTF.

The chain couples TRBV25-1 to TRBJ2-2; a weak D match, TRBD1 (5 bases). Germline CDR1 reads MGHDK; CDR2 reads SYGVNS. The V and J ends lost 1 base and 4 bases respectively, with 10 bases between them. The CDR3 spans 15 residues. CDR3 in amino acids: CASSESGTGTGELFF. CDR3 in DNA: TGTGCCAGCAGTGAATCGGGTACAGGCACCGGGGAGCTGTTTTTT.

The chain has TRBV29-1 and TRBJ2-1, with 8 bases aligning to TRBD2. The CDR3 is made up of 12 amino acids. Trimming took 4 bases from V and 10 from J; bases not matched to a gene: 6. The germline CDR1 and CDR2 sequences are SQVTM and ANQGSEA. The CDR3 loop is CSVARGGREQFF. In nucleotides, the CDR3 is TGCAGCGTTGCTCGGGGGGGCCGGGAGCAGTTCTTC.

The gene calls are TRBV27 and TRBJ2-1, with TRBD2 matching over 10 bases. CDR1 is MNHEY and CDR2 is SMNVEV in the germline V gene (reference sequence). V dropped 5 bases and J dropped 4; count of bases not matched to a gene: 8. CDR3 length: 16 residues. The CDR3 DNA reads as TGTGCCAGCAGTCCAACCGGGACTAGCGCTTACAATGAGCAGTTCTTC. Its translation: CASSPTGTSAYNEQFF.

The V and J genes are TRBV11-2 and TRBJ2-5; 7 bases fit TRBD2. Gene TRBJ2-7 matches the end of the DNA better, so the J call may be wrong. Germline V CDR1 and CDR2: SGHAT, FQNNGV. The CDR3 length is 16 residues. Written as DNA, the CDR3 is TGTGCCAGCAGACCTCTGGACTCTAGCGGACCCTACGAGCAGTACTTC. Translated: CASRPLDSSGPYEQYF.

This chain uses TRBV5-8 with TRBJ1-2, with 8 nucleotides matching TRBD1. With 0 bases clipped from V and 8 bases from J, the junction kept 6 bases outside the gene matches. The CDR3 totals 14 residues. Germline CDR1 is SGHTS and CDR2 is YDEGEE. The CDR3 DNA is TGTGCCAGCAGCTTGGGCAGGGGGCGATACGGCTACACCTTC. Translating gives CASSLGRGRYGYTF.

This chain's CDR3 is CASSLTGGPGELFF. Written as DNA, the CDR3 is TGTGCCAGCAGCTTAACAGGGGGCCCCGGGGAGCTGTTTTTT. V usage is TRBV7-3 and J usage is TRBJ2-2; 7 bases align to TRBD1. In germline, CDR1 is SGHTA, CDR2 FQGTGA. The CDR3 contains 14 residues. J gave up 6 bases and V 0 bases, and 1 base lay outside the gene matches.

This clone was counted between two and nine times. The chain has TRBV6-4 and TRBJ1-6, with 10 bases lining up with TRBD1. Germline CDR1 and CDR2: MRHNA and SNTAGT. The CDR3 consists of 15 residues. With 3 bases clipped from V and 11 bases from J, the junction kept 7 bases outside the gene matches. In nucleotides, the CDR3 is TGTGCCAGCAGTGAGGCGGGACAGGGGTACGCACCCCTCCACTTT. Protein: CASSEAGQGYAPLHF.

This clone was observed once. The chain carries TRBV27 and TRBJ2-7; no reliable D call. This CDR3 is built from 15 residues. Trimming cost V 3 bases and J 0 bases, with 12 bases left between them. CDR1 is MNHEY, CDR2 SMNVEV, per germline (reference sequence). CDR3 sequence (DNA): TGTGCCAGCAGTTTGGGTTTAGCCAGCTCCTACGAGCAGTACTTC. This encodes CASSLGLASSYEQYF.

The rearrangement uses TRBV18 and TRBJ2-7, with 8 bases matching TRBD1. The CDR3 is 15 residues long. Germline V gives CDR1 KGHSH, CDR2 LQKENI. With 6 bases clipped from V and 4 bases from J, the junction kept 11 bases outside the gene matches. The CDR3 region has the DNA TGTGCCAGCTCCCCCGGGCAGGGGGCAATGTACGAGCAGTACTTC. Protein sequence: CASSPGQGAMYEQYF.

The chain carries TRBV28 and TRBJ1-5; D is unclear. V was cut by 6 bases and J by 7 bases, with 16 bases left in between. Germline CDR1 MDHEN, CDR2 SYDVKM. This CDR3 has 14 residues. The CDR3 region has the DNA TGTGCCAGCAGGGTGGGGAGCACCGCGCAGCCCCAGCATTTT. It translates to CASRVGSTAQPQHF.

CDR3 loop: CASSQDARGLDTQYF. The CDR3, as DNA: TGTGCCAGCAGCCAAGATGCCAGGGGGCTAGATACGCAGTATTTT. The genes are TRBV4-2 and TRBJ2-3, with 8 bases identical to TRBD1. The CDR3 consists of 15 residues. The germline V gene encodes CDR1 LGHNA and CDR2 YNFKEQ. The V segment lost 0 bases and the J segment 5 bases; nucleotides outside the gene matches: 4.